These T cell receptor beta chains were read from a single sample in a study of human T cells and chemical hapten exposure. TCRdb analysed the RACE reads with MiXCR anew, one entry per CDR3 protein. The sample shows 180,000 or so distinct CDR3 sequences, around 30% of them seen only once. Sequencing was performed on whole blood, taken in connection with sensitization to the hapten diphenylcyclopropenone (DPC). Source of these receptors: a woman in her twenties or thirties with alopecia areata. Some clones in this sample may be carry-over from other donors' samples. CDR3s include the opening cysteine and the closing phenylalanine or tryptophan. D genes are given only for firm matches. Not all rows give a size; the values are once, few, many and, for expanded clones, a class.

clone_size	cdr3_length	v_call	j_call	d_call	cdr3_aa	cdr3_nt
NA	15	TRBV6-5	TRBJ2-2	TRBD1	CASRLRTGEAGELFF	TGTGCCAGCAGACTCCGGACAGGGGAAGCCGGGGAGCTGTTTTTT
few	15	TRBV7-2	TRBJ2-1	NA	CASSYEGQAMNEQFF	TGTGCCAGCAGCTACGAGGGACAAGCTATGAATGAGCAGTTCTTC
NA	14	TRBV4-1	TRBJ1-1	NA	CASSQAGPSGEAFF	TGCGCCAGCAGCCAGGCGGGGCCGAGTGGGGAAGCTTTCTTT
few	15	TRBV4-2	TRBJ1-6	NA	CASSPLRALNSPLHF	TGTGCCAGCAGCCCGCTCCGGGCCCTTAATTCACCCCTCCACTTT
many	11	TRBV20-1	TRBJ1-1	NA	CSARGATEAFF	TGCAGTGCTAGGGGGGCGACTGAAGCTTTCTTT
NA	16	TRBV2	TRBJ1-3	NA	CASSATPPGQGNTIYF	TGTGCCAGCAGCGCTACTCCCCCAGGACAGGGAAACACCATATATTTT
many	14	TRBV4-1	TRBJ2-3	NA	CASSLGLDTDTQYF	TGCGCCAGCAGCCTAGGACTTGACACAGATACGCAGTATTTT
few	15	TRBV7-3	TRBJ2-2	TRBD2	CASSRGLAENGELFF	TGTGCCAGCAGCCGGGGACTAGCGGAGAACGGGGAGCTGTTTTTT
NA	15	TRBV4-1	TRBJ1-2	TRBD1	CASSQASGGYYGYTF	TGCGCCAGCAGCCAAGCGTCAGGGGGTTACTATGGCTACACCTTC
NA	15	TRBV20-1	TRBJ2-3	TRBD2	CSARELAGARNTQYF	TGCAGTGCTAGAGAACTAGCGGGAGCCAGGAATACGCAGTATTTT
NA	13	TRBV20-1	TRBJ1-1	NA	CSLARGVNTEAFF	TGCAGTCTCGCCCGGGGCGTGAACACTGAAGCTTTCTTT
few	12	TRBV2	TRBJ2-5	NA	CASIETLGTQYF	TGTGCCAGCATCGAGACCTTGGGGACCCAGTACTTC
few	13	TRBV4-3	TRBJ1-6	NA	CASSQGNASPLHF	TGCGCCAGCAGCCAGGGCAATGCTTCACCCCTCCACTTT
NA	15	TRBV4-3	TRBJ1-2	NA	CASSQDLRGIYGYTF	TGCGCCAGCAGCCAAGATCTTAGGGGTATCTATGGCTACACCTTC
NA	18	TRBV28	TRBJ2-1	TRBD2	CASSSGTSGRAAYNEQFF	TGTGCCAGCAGTTCCGGGACTAGCGGGAGGGCCGCCTACAATGAGCAGTTCTTC
few	14	TRBV20-1	TRBJ1-2	NA	CSARDDRAWDGYTF	TGCAGTGCTAGAGACGACCGGGCCTGGGATGGCTACACCTTC
few	14	TRBV6-2/TRBV6-3	TRBJ2-1	TRBD2	CASSKGLVTNEQFF	TGTGCCAGCAGTAAGGGACTAGTTACCAATGAGCAGTTCTTC
NA	13	TRBV7-2	TRBJ2-7	NA	CASSLGQQYEQYF	TGTGCCAGCAGCTTAGGACAGCAATACGAGCAGTACTTC
NA	17	TRBV19	TRBJ2-1	TRBD2	CASSTTSGRAIYNEQFF	TGTGCCAGTAGTACCACTAGCGGGAGGGCCATCTACAATGAGCAGTTCTTC
NA	12	TRBV29-1	TRBJ2-7	NA	CSVAGRSSEQYF	TGCAGCGTTGCTGGCAGGTCCTCCGAGCAGTACTTC
few	11	TRBV28	TRBJ1-1	NA	CASEQGTEAFF	TGTGCCAGCGAACAGGGCACTGAAGCTTTCTTT
NA	11	TRBV29-1	TRBJ2-7	NA	CSVEWGPEQYF	TGCAGCGTTGAGTGGGGACCCGAGCAGTACTTC
few	13	TRBV18	TRBJ1-1	NA	CASSPLRGTEAFF	TGTGCCAGCTCACCACTCCGGGGGACTGAAGCTTTCTTT
few	15	TRBV6-6	TRBJ2-7	NA	CASSSHTPGSYEQYF	TGTGCCAGCAGTTCTCATACCCCCGGGTCCTACGAGCAGTACTTC
few	12	TRBV28	TRBJ1-1	TRBD1	CASRQQGAEAFF	TGTGCCAGCAGGCAACAGGGGGCTGAAGCTTTCTTT
NA	17	TRBV4-1	TRBJ2-2	TRBD2	CASSQEGAGGRTGELFF	TGCGCCAGCAGCCAAGAAGGAGCGGGGGGGCGGACCGGGGAGCTGTTTTTT
few	16	TRBV27	TRBJ1-1	NA	CASSLKGRGMNTEAFF	TGTGCCAGCAGTTTAAAGGGTAGGGGCATGAACACTGAAGCTTTCTTT
NA	15	TRBV25-1	TRBJ2-2	NA	CATAGAGVRTGELFF	TGTGCCACCGCCGGGGCAGGGGTGCGAACCGGGGAGCTGTTTTTT
NA	13	TRBV28	TRBJ2-3	NA	CASSPPGYDTQYF	TGTGCCAGCAGTCCCCCTGGATACGATACGCAGTATTTT
NA	15	TRBV9	TRBJ2-5	TRBD2	CASSVLAGVQETQYF	TGTGCCAGCAGCGTACTAGCGGGGGTCCAAGAGACCCAGTACTTC
NA	13	TRBV7-2	TRBJ1-6	NA	CASSSPRNSPLHF	TGTGCCAGCAGCTCCCCGCGCAATTCACCCCTCCACTTT
NA	14	TRBV27	TRBJ1-1	NA	CASSLVFGDTEAFF	TGTGCCAGCAGTTTAGTTTTCGGAGACACTGAAGCTTTCTTT
few	12	TRBV5-6	TRBJ1-1	NA	CASSVGKLGAFF	TGTGCCAGCAGCGTGGGGAAATTGGGGGCTTTCTTT
NA	13	TRBV4-3	TRBJ2-7	NA	CASSQDLPREQYF	TGCGCCAGCAGCCAAGATCTCCCCCGCGAGCAGTACTTC
NA	15	TRBV9	TRBJ1-1	TRBD1	CASSATGTGNTEAFF	TGTGCCAGCAGCGCAACAGGGACAGGGAACACTGAAGCTTTCTTT
NA	15	TRBV10-3	TRBJ2-1	TRBD1	CAISEAGQGGNEQFF	TGTGCCATCAGTGAGGCTGGACAGGGAGGTAATGAGCAGTTCTTC
NA	14	TRBV20-1	TRBJ2-1	TRBD2	CSAPPSRGVNEQFF	TGCAGTGCTCCCCCTAGTCGGGGGGTGAATGAGCAGTTCTTC
NA	17	TRBV28	TRBJ1-2	TRBD1	CASTGQGAQLFLYGYTF	TGTGCCAGCACCGGACAGGGAGCTCAACTTTTTCTCTATGGCTACACCTTC
few	14	TRBV30	TRBJ1-5	NA	CAWSGQNLNQPQHF	TGTGCCTGGAGTGGTCAGAACCTCAATCAGCCCCAGCATTTT
NA	17	TRBV11-1	TRBJ1-1	NA	CASSWGWRAGIQTEAFF	TGTGCCAGCAGCTGGGGATGGAGGGCTGGTATTCAGACTGAAGCTTTCTTT
NA	16	TRBV3-1	TRBJ2-3	NA	CASSQGRTSYPDTQYF	TGTGCCAGCAGCCAGGGTCGCACTAGCTATCCAGATACGCAGTATTTT